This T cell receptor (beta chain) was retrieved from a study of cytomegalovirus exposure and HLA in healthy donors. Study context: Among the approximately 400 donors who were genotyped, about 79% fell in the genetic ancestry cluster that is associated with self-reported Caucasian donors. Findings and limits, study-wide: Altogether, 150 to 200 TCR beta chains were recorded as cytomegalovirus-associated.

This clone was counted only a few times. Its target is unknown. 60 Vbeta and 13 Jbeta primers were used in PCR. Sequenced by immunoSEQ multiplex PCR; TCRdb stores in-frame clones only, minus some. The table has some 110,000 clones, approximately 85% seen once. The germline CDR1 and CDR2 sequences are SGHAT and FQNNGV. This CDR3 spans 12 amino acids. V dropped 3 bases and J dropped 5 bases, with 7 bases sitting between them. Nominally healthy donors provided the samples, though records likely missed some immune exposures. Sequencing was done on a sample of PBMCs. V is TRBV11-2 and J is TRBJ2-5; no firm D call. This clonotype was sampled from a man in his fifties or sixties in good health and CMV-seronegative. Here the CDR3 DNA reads TGTGCCAGCAGCTTGGGCTATGAGACCCAGTACTTC. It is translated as CASSLGYETQYF.